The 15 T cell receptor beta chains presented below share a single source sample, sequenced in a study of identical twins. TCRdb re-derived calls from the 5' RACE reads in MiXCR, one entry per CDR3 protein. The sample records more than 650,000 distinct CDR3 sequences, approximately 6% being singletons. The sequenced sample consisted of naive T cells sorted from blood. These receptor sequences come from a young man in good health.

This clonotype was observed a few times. The CDR3 DNA reads as TGTGCCAGCAGCTTAGTGGACGGGGGGACACACTACGAGCAGTACTTC. Its translation: CASSLVDGGTHYEQYF. The chain joins TRBV7-9 to TRBJ2-7; tentatively, D is TRBD2 (7 bases). Trimming shortened V by 1 base and J by 3 bases, and 16 bases separated the two germline ends. This CDR3 comprises 16 residues. Looked up from germline, CDR1 is SEHNR and CDR2 is FQNEAQ (reference sequence).

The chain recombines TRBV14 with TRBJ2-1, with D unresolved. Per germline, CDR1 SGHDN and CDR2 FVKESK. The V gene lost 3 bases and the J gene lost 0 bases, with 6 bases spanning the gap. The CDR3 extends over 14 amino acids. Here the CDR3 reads CASSQIDSYNEQFF. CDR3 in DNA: TGTGCCAGCAGCCAGATTGACTCCTACAATGAGCAGTTCTTC.

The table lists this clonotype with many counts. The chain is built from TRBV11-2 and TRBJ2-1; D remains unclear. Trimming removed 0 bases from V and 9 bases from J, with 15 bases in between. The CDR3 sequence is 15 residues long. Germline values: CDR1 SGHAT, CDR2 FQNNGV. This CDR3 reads CASSLDWPGLAEQFF. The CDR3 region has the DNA TGTGCCAGCAGCTTAGATTGGCCGGGCCTCGCTGAGCAGTTCTTC. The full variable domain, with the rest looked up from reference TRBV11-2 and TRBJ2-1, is EAGVAQSPRYKIIEKRQSVAFWCNPISGHATLYWYQQILGQGPKLLIQFQNNGVVDDSQLPKDRFSAERLKGVDSTLKIQPAKLEDSAVYLCASSLDWPGLAEQFFGPGTRLTVL.

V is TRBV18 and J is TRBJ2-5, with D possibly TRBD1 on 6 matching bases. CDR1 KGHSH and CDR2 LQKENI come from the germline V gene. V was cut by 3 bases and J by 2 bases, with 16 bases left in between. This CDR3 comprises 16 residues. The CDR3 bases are TGTGCCAGCTCACCTACCCATGACAGGCGGCAAGAGACCCAGTACTTC. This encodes CASSPTHDRRQETQYF.

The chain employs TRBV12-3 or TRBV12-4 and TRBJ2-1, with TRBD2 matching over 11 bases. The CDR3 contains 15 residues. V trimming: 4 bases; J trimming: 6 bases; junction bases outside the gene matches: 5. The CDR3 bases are TGTGCCAGCAGTTCCCTTAGCGGGAGGGTCAATGAGCAGTTCTTC. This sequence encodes CASSSLSGRVNEQFF.

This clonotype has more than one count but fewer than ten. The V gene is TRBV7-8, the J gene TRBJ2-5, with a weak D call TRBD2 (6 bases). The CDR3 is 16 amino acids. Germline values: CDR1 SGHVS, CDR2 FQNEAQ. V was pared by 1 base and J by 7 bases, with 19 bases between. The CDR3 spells CASSLESPALGGTQYF. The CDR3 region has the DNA TGTGCCAGCAGCTTAGAATCCCCGGCCTTGGGGGGGACCCAGTACTTC.

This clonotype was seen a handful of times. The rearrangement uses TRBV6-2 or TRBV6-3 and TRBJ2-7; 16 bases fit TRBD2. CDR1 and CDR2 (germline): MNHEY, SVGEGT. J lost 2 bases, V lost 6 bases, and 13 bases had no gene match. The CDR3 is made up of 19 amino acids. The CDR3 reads CASSTRGLAGGLLTYEQYF. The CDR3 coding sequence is TGTGCCAGCAGCACCCGGGGACTAGCGGGAGGGCTCCTAACCTACGAGCAGTACTTC.

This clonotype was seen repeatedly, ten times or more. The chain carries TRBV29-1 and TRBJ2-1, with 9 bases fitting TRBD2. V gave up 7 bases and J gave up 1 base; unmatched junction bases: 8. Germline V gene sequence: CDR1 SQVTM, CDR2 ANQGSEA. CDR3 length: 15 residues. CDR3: CSAGTSPLSYNEQFF. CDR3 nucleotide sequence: TGCAGCGCCGGGACTAGCCCCCTTTCCTACAATGAGCAGTTCTTC.

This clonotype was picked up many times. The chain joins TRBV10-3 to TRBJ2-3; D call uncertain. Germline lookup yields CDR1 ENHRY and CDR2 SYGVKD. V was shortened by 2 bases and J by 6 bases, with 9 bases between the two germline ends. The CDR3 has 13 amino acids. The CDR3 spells CAISEILTDTQYF. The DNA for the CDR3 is TGTGCCATCAGTGAGATCCTAACGGATACGCAGTATTTT.

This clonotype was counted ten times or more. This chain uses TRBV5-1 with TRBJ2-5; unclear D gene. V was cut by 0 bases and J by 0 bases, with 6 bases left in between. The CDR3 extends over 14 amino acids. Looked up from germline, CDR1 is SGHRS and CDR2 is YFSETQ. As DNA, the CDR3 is TGCGCCAGCAGCTTGGCCAACAACCAAGAGACCCAGTACTTC. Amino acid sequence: CASSLANNQETQYF.

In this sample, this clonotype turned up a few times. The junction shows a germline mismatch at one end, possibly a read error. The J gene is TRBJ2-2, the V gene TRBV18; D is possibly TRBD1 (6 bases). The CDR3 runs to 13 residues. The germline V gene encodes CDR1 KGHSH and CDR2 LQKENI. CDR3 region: CASSTTGSGELFF. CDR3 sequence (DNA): TGTGCCAGCTCTACAACAGGGTCCGGTGAGCTGTTTTTT.

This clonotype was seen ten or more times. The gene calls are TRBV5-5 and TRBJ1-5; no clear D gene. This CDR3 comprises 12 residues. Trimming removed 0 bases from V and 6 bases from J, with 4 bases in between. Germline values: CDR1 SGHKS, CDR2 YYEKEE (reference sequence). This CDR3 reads CASSLEFQPQHF. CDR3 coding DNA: TGTGCCAGCAGCTTGGAATTTCAGCCCCAGCATTTT.

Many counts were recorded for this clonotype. This CDR3 reads CASSFGTKYNEQFF. Written as DNA, the CDR3 is TGTGCCAGCAGTTTCGGGACAAAATACAATGAGCAGTTCTTC. The gene calls are TRBV28 and TRBJ2-1; a possible D gene is TRBD1 (6 bases). This CDR3 has 14 residues. The germline V and J ends were trimmed by 3 bases and 4 bases, with 10 bases remaining between them. CDR1 MDHEN and CDR2 SYDVKM come from the germline V gene.

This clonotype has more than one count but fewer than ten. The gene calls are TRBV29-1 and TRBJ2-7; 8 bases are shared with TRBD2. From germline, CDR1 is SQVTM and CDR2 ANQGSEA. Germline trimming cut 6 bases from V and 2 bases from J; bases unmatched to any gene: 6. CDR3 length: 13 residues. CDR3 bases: TGCAGCGTGGATAGCGGGACCGCCTACGAGCAGTACTTC. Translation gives CSVDSGTAYEQYF.

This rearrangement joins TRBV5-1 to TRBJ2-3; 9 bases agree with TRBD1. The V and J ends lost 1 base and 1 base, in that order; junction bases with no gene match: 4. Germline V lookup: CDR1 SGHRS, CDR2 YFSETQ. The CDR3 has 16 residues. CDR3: CASSLLRTGGTDTQYF. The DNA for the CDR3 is TGCGCCAGCAGCTTGCTCAGGACAGGGGGCACAGATACGCAGTATTTT.